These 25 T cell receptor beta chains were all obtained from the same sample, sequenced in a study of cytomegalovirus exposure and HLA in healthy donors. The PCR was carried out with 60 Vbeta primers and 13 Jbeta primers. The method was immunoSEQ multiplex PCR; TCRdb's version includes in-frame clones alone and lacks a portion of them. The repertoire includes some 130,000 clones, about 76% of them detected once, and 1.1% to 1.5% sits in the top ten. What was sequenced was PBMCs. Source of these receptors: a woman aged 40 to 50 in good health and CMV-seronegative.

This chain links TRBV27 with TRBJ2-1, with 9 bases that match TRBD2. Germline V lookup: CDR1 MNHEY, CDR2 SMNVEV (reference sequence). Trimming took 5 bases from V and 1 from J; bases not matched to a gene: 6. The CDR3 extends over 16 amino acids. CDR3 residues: CASSRGGAGSYNEQFF. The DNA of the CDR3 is TGTGCCAGCAGTCGCGGGGGGGCCGGGTCCTACAATGAGCAGTTCTTC.

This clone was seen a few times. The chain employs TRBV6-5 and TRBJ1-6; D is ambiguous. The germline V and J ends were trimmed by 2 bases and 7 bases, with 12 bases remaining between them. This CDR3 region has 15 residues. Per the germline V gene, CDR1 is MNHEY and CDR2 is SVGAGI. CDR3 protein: CASSYGPATNSPLHF. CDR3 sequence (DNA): TGTGCCAGCAGTTACGGGCCAGCCACGAATTCACCCCTCCACTTT.

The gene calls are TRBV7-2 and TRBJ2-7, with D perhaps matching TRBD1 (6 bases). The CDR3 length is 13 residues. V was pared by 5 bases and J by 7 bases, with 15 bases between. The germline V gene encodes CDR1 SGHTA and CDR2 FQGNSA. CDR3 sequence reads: CASSRQVLGEQYF. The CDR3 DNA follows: TGTGCCAGCAGCCGACAGGTTCTAGGGGAGCAGTACTTC.

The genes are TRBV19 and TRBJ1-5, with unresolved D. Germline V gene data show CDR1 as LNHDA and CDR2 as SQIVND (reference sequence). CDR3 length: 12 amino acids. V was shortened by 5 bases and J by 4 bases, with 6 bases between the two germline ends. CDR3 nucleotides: TGTGCCAGTAGTGTCAGGAATCAGCCCCAGCATTTT. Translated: CASSVRNQPQHF.

The DNA of the CDR3 is TGTGCCAGCAGCCATTGGACAGTCCAAGAGACCCAGTACTTC. This encodes CASSHWTVQETQYF. This sequence joins TRBV7-9 and TRBJ2-5, with D tentatively TRBD1 (6 bases). The CDR3 has 14 residues. V was cut by 5 bases and J by 1 base, with 11 bases left in between. CDR1 and CDR2 (germline): SEHNR, FQNEAQ (reference sequence).

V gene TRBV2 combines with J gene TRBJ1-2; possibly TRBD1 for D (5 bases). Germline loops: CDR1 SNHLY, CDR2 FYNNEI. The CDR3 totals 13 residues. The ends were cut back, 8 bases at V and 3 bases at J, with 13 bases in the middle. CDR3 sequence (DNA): TGTGCCAGCCTAGGGGCTGTTTACTATGGCTACACCTTC. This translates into CASLGAVYYGYTF.

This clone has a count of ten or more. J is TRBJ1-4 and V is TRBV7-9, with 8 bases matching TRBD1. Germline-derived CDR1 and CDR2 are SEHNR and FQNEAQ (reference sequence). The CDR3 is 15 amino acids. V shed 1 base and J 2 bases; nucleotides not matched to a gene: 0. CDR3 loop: CASSLGDRTNEKLFF. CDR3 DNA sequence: TGTGCCAGCAGCTTAGGGGACAGGACTAATGAAAAACTGTTTTTT.

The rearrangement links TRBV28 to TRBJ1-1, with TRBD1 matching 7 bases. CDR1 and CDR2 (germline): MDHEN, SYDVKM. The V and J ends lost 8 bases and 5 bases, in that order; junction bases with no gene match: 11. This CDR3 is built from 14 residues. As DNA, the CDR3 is TGTGCCAGCGGAGTGACAGGGCCGAGGACTGAAGCTTTCTTT. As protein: CASGVTGPRTEAFF.

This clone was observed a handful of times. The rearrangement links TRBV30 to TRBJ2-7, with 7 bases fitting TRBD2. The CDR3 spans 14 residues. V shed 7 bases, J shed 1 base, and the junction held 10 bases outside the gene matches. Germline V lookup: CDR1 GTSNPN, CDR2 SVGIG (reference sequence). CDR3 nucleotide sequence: TGTGCCTACCGCACCGGGACTACTTCCTACGAGCAGTACTTC. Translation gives CAYRTGTTSYEQYF.

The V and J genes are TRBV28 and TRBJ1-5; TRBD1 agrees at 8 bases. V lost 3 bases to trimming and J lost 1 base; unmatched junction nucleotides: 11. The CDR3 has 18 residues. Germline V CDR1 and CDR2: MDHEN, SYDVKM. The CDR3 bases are TGTGCCAGCAGTTTCACGGGACAGGCGTCCGGCAGCAATCAGCCCCAGCATTTT. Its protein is CASSFTGQASGSNQPQHF.

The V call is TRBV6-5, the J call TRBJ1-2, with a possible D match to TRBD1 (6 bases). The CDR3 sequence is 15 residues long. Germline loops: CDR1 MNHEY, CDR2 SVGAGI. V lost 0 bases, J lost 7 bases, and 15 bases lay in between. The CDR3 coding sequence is TGTGCCAGCAGTTACTCGGGCAGGGGAGGGTCTGGCTACACCTTC. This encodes CASSYSGRGGSGYTF.

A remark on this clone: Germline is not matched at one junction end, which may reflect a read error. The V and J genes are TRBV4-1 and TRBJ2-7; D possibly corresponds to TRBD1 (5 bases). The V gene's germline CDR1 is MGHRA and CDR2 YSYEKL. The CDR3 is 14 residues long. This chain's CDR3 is CASSHAWQGGVSDF. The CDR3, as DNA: TGCGCCAGCAGCCACGCGTGGCAGGGCGGAGTCTCGGACTTC.

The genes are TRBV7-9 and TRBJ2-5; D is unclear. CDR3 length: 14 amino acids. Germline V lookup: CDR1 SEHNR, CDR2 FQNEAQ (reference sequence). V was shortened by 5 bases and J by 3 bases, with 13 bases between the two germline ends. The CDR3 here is CASSARGEEETQYF. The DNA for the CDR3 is TGTGCCAGCAGCGCCCGTGGTGAGGAAGAGACCCAGTACTTC.

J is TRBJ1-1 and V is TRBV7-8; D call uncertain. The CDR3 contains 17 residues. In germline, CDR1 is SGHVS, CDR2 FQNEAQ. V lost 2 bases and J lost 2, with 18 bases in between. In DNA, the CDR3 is TGTGCCAGCAGCTTAATCCCTCGGACCGGGAGAAACACTGAAGCTTTCTTT. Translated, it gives CASSLIPRTGRNTEAFF.

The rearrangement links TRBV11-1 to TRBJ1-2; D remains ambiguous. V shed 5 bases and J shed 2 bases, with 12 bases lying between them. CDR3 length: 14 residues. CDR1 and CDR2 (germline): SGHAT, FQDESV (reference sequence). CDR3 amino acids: CASSQPPRNYGYTF. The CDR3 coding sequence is TGTGCCAGCAGCCAACCACCGAGGAACTATGGCTACACCTTC. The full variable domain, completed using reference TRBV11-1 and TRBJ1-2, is EAEVAQSPRYKITEKSQAVAFWCDPISGHATLYWYRQILGQGPELLVQFQDESVVDDSQLPKDRFSAERLKGVDSTLKIQPAELGDSAMYLCASSQPPRNYGYTFGSGTRLTVV.

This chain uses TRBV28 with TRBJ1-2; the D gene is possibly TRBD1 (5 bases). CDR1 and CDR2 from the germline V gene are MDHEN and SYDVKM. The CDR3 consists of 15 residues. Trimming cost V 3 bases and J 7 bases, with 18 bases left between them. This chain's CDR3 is CASSFLRDYLSGYTF. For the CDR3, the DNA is TGTGCCAGCAGTTTCCTGAGGGACTATCTAAGTGGCTACACCTTC.

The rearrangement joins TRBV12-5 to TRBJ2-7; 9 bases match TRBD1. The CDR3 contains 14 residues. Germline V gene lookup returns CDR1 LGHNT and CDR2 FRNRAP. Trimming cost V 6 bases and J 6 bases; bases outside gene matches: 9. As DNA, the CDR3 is TGTGCTAGTGGCGCCGGGACAGGGTACGGCGAGCAGTACTTC. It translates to CASGAGTGYGEQYF.

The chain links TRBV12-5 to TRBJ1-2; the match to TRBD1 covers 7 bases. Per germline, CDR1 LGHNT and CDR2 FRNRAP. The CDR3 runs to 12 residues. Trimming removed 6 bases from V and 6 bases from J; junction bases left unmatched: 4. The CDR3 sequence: CASGGQYDGYTF. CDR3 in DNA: TGTGCTAGTGGGGGACAGTATGATGGCTACACCTTC. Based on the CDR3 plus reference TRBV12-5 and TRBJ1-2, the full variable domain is DARVTQTPRHKVTEMGQEVTMRCQPILGHNTVFWYRQTMMQGLELLAYFRNRAPLDDSGMPKDRFSAEMPDATLATLKIQPSEPRDSAVYFCASGGQYDGYTFGSGTRLTVV.

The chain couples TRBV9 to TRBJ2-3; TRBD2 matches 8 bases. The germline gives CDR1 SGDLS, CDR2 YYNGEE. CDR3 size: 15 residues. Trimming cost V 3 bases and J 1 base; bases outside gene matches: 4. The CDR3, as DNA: TGTGCCAGCAGCGCAAGCGGGGGTGGCACAGATACGCAGTATTTT. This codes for CASSASGGGTDTQYF.

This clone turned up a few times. The CDR3 nucleotides read TGTGCCAGCAGCTTGACGACTCCAGATGAAGCTTTCTTT. Protein product: CASSLTTPDEAFF. This chain uses TRBV5-4 with TRBJ1-1; D is undetermined. Between the trimmed V and J ends, which lost 1 base and 7 bases, there was a span of 11 bases. This CDR3 is 13 amino acids long. Germline lookup yields CDR1 SGHNT and CDR2 YYREEE (reference sequence).

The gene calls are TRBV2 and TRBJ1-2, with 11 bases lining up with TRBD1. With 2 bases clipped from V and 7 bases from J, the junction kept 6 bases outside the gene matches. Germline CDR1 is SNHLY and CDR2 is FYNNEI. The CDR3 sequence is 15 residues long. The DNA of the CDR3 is TGTGCCAGCAGTGAAACCGGACAGGGGGCAAGTGGCTACACCTTC. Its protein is CASSETGQGASGYTF.

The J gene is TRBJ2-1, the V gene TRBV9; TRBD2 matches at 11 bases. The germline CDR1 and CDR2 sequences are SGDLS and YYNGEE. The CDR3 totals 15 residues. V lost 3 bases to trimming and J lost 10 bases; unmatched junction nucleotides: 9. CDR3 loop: CASSGSGGALVEQFF. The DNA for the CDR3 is TGTGCCAGCAGCGGTAGCGGGGGGGCGCTCGTAGAGCAGTTCTTC.

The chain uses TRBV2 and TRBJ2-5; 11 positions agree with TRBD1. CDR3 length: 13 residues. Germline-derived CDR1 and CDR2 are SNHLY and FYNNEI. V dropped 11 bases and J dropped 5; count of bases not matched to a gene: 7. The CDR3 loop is CAGWTGGTETQYF. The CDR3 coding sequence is TGTGCCGGATGGACAGGGGGCACGGAGACCCAGTACTTC.

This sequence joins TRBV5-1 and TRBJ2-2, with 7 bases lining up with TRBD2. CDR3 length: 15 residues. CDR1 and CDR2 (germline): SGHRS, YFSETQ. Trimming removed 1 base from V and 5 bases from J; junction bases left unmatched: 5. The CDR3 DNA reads TGCGCCAGCAGCTTGTTTGCGGGGGTTACCGGGGAGCTGTTTTTT. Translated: CASSLFAGVTGELFF.

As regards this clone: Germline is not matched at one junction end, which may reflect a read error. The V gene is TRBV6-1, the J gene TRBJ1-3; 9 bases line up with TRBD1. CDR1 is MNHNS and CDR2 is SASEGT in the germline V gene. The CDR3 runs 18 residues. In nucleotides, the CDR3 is TGTGCCAGCAGTGAATCACGGACAGGGGAGAATCCTGGAAACATCATATATTTT. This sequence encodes CASSESRTGENPGNIIYF.